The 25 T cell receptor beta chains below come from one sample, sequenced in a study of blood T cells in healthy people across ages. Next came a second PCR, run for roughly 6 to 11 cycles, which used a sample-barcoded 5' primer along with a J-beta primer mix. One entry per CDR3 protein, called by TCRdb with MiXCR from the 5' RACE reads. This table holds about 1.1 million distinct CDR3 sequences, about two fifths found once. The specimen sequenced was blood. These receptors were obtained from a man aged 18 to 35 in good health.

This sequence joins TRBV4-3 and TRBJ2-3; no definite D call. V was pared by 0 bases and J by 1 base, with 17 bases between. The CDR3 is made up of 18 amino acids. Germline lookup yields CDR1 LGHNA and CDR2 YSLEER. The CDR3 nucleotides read TGCGCCAGCAGCCAAGATTGGATGAGGACGATTGGCACAGATACGCAGTATTTT. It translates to CASSQDWMRTIGTDTQYF.

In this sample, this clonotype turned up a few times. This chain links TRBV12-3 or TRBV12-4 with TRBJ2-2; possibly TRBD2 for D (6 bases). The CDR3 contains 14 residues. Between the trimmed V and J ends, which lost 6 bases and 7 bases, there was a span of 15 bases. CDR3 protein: CASRGGVSGGELFF. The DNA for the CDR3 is TGTGCCAGCAGAGGAGGGGTTTCAGGCGGGGAGCTGTTTTTT.

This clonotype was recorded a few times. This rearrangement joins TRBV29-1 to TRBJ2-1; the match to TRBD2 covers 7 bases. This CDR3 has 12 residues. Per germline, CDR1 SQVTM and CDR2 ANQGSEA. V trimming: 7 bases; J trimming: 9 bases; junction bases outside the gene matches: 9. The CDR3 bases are TGCAGCGCTGGGGGGGGAGGGACTGAGCAGTTCTTC. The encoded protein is CSAGGGGTEQFF.

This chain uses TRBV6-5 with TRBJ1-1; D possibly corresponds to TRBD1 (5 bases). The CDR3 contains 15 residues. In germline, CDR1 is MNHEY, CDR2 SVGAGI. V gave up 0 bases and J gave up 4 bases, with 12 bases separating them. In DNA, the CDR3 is TGTGCCAGCAGTTACTCACCAGGGTGGGTCACTGAAGCTTTCTTT. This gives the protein CASSYSPGWVTEAFF.

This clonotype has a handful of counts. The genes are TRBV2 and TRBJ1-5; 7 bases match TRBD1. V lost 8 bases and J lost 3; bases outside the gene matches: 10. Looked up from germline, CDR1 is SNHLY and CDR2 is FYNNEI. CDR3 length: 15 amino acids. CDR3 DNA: TGTGCCAGCTCCTTATGGGGACAGACCAATCAGCCCCAGCATTTT. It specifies CASSLWGQTNQPQHF.

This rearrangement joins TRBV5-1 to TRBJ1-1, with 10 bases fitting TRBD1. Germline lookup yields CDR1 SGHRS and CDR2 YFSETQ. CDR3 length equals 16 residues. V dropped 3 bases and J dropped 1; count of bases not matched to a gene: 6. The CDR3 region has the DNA TGCGCCAGCAGCTCCGGGACAGGGGAGGGGAACACTGAAGCTTTCTTT. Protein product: CASSSGTGEGNTEAFF.

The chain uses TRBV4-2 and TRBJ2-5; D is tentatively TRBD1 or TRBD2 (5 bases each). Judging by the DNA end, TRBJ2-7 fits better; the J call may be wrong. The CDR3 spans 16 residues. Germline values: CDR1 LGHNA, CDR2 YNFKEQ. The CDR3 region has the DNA TGTGCCAGCAGCCAAGATCACGACTTAGGGGAGTTCGAGCAGTACTTC. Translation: CASSQDHDLGEFEQYF.

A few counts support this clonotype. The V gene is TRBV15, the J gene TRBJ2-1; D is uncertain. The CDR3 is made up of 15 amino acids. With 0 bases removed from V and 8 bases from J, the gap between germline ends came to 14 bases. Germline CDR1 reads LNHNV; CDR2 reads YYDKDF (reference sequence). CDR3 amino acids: CATSREVTVGHEQFF. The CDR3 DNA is TGTGCCACCAGCAGAGAAGTCACGGTCGGACATGAGCAGTTCTTC.

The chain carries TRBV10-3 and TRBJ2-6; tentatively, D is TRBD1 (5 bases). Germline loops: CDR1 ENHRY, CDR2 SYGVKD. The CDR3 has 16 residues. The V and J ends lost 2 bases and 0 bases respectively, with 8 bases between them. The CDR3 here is CAISERGTSGANVLTF. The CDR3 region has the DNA TGTGCCATCAGTGAGAGGGGCACCTCTGGGGCCAACGTCCTGACTTTC.

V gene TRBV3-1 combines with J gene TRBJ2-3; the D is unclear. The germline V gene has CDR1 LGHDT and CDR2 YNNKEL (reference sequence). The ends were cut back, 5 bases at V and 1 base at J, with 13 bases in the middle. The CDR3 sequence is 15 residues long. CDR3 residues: CASSLEPIRTDTQYF. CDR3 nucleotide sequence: TGTGCCAGCAGCTTGGAGCCCATCCGCACAGATACGCAGTATTTT.

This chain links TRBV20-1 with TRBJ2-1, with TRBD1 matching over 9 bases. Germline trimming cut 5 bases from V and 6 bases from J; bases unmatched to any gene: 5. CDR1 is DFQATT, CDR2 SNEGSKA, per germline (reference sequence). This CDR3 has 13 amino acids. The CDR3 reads CSAGGQGRNEQFF. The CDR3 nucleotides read TGCAGTGCTGGCGGACAGGGGCGCAATGAGCAGTTCTTC.

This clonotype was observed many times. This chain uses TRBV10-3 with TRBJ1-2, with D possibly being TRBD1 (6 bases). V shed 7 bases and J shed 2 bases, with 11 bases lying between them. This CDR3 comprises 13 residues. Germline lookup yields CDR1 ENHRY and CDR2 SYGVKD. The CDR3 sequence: CAIMQGSNYGYTF. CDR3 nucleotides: TGTGCCATCATGCAGGGGAGCAACTATGGCTACACCTTC.

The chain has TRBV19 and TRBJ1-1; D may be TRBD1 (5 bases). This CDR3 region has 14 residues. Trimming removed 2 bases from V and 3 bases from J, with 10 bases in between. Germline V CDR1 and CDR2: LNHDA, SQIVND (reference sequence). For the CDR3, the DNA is TGTGCCAGTAGTATAAAGGGGCGCGACACTGAAGCTTTCTTT. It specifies CASSIKGRDTEAFF.

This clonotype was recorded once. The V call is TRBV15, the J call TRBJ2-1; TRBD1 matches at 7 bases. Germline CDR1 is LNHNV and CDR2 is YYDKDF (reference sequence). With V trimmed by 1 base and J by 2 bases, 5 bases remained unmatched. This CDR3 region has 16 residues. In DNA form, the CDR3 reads TGTGCCACCAGCAGAGCCGGACAGGTCGCCTACAATGAGCAGTTCTTC. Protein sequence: CATSRAGQVAYNEQFF.

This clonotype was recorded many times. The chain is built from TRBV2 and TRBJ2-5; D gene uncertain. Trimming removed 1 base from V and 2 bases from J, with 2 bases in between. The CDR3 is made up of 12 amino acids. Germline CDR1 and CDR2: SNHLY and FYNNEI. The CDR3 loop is CASSEDQETQYF. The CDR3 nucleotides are TGTGCCAGCAGTGAAGATCAAGAGACCCAGTACTTC.

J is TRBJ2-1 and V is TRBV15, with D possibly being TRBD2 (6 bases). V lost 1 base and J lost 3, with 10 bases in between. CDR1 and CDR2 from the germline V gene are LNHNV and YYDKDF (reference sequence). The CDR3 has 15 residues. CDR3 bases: TGTGCCACCAGCAGAGCAGGGACTTACTACAATGAGCAGTTCTTC. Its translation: CATSRAGTYYNEQFF.

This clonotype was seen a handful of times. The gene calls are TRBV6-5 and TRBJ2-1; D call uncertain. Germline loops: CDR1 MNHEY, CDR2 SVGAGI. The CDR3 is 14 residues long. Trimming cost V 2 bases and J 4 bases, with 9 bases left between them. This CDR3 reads CASSYGLGYNEQFF. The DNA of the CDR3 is TGTGCCAGCAGTTACGGCCTGGGGTACAATGAGCAGTTCTTC.

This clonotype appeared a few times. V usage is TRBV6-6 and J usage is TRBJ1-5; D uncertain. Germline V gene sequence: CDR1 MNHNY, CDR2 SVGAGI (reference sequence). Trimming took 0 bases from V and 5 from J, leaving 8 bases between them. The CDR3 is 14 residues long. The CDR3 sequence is CASSYSSVDQPQHF. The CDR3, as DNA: TGTGCCAGCAGTTACTCGTCAGTGGATCAGCCCCAGCATTTT.

CDR3 region: CASSPQTGGDTEAFF. In DNA form, the CDR3 reads TGTGCCAGCAGCCCCCAGACAGGGGGCGACACTGAAGCTTTCTTT. The chain recombines TRBV5-4 with TRBJ1-1; 10 bases are a match to TRBD1. The V segment lost 4 bases and the J segment 3 bases; nucleotides outside the gene matches: 6. This CDR3 has 15 residues. Germline lookup yields CDR1 SGHNT and CDR2 YYREEE (reference sequence).

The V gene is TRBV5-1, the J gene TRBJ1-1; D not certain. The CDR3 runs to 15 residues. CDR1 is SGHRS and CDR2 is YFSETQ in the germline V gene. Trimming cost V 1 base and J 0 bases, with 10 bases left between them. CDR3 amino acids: CASSLYQSLNTEAFF. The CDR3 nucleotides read TGCGCCAGCAGCTTGTATCAGAGTTTGAACACTGAAGCTTTCTTT.

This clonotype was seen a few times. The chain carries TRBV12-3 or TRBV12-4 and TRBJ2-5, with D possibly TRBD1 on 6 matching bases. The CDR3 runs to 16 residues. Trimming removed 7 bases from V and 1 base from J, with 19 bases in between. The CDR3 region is CASTTGTLVTQETQYF. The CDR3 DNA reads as TGTGCCAGCACGACTGGGACACTGGTAACCCAAGAGACCCAGTACTTC.

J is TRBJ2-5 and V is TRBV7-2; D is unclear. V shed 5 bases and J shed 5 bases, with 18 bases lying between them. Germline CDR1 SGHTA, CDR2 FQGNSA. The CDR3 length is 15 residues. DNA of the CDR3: TGTGCCAGCAGCCCTAATGCGGCTTCCCGGGAGACCCAGTACTTC. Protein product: CASSPNAASRETQYF. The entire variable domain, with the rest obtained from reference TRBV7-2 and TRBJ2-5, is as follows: GAGVSQSPSNKVTEKGKDVELRCDPISGHTALYWYRQSLGQGLEFLIYFQGNSAPDKSGLPSDRFSAERTGGSVSTLTIQRTQQEDSAVYLCASSPNAASRETQYFGPGTRLLVL.

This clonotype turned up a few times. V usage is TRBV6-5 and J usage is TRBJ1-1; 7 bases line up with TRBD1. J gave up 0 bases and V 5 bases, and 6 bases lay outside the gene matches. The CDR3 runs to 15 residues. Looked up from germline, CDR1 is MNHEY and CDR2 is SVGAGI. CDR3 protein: CASSMTGRLNTEAFF. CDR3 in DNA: TGTGCCAGCAGTATGACAGGGAGATTGAACACTGAAGCTTTCTTT.

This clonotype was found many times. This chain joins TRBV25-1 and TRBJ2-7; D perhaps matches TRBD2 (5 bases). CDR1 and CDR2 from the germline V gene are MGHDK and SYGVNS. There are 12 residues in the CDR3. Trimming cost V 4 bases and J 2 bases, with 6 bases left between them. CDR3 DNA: TGTGCCAGCAGTGTCGGGGCCTACGAGCAGTACTTC. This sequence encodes CASSVGAYEQYF.

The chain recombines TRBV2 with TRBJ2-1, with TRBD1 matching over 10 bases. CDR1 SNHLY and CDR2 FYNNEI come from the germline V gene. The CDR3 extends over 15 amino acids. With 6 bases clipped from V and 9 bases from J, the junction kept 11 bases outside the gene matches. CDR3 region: CASSPNSWTGGEQFF. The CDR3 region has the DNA TGTGCCAGCAGCCCAAATAGTTGGACAGGGGGTGAGCAGTTCTTC.